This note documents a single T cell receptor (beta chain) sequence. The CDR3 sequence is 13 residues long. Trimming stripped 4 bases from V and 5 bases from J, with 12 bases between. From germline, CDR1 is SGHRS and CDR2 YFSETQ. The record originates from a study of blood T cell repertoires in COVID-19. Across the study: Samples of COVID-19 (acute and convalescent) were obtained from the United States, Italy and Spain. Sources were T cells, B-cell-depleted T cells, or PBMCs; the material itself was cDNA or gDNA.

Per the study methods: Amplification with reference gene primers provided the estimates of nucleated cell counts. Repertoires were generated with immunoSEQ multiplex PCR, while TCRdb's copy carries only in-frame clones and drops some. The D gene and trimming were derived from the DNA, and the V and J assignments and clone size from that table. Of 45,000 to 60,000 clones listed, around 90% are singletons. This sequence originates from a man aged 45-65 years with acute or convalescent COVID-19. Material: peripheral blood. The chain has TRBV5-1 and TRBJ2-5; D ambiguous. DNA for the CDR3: TGCGCCAGCAGCCCCTACCCCACGGAGACCCAGTACTTC. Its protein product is CASSPYPTETQYF. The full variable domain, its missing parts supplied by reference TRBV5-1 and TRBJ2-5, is KAGVTQTPRYLIKTRGQQVTLSCSPISGHRSVSWYQQTPGQGLQFLFEYFSETQRNKGNFPGRFSGRQFSNSRSEMNVSTLELGDSALYLCASSPYPTETQYFGPGTRLLVL.